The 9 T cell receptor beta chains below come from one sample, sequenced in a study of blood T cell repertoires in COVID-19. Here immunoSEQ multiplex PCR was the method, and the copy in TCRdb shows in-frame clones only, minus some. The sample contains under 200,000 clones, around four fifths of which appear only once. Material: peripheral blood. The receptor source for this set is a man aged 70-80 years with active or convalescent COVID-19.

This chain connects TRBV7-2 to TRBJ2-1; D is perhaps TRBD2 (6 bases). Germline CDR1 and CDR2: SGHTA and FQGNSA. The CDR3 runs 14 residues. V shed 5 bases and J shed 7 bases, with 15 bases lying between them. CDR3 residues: CASSPREKRNEQFF. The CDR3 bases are TGTGCCAGCAGCCCCCGGGAGAAGAGGAATGAGCAGTTCTTC.

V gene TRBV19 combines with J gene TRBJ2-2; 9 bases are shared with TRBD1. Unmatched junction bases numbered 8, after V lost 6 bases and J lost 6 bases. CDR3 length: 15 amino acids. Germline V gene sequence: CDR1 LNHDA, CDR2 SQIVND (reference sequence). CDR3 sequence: CASSSRTGDAGELFF. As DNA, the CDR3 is TGTGCCAGTAGCTCCCGGACAGGGGATGCCGGGGAGCTGTTTTTT. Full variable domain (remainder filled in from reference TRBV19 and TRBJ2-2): DGGITQSPKYLFRKEGQNVTLSCEQNLNHDAMYWYRQDPGQGLRLIYYSQIVNDFQKGDIAEGYSVSREKKESFPLTVTSAQKNPTAFYLCASSSRTGDAGELFFGEGSRLTVL.

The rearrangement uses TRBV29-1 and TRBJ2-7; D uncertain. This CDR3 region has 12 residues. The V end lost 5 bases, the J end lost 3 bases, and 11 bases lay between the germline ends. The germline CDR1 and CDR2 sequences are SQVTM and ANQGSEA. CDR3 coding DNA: TGCAGCGTTTCCCAGGCAGGCTACGAGCAGTACTTC. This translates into CSVSQAGYEQYF.

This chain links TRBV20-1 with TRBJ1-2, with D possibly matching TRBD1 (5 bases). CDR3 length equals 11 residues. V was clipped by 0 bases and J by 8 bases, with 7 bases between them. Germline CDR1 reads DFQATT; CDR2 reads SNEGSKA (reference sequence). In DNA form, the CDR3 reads TGCAGTGCTAGAGATGGACAAGGCTACACCTTC. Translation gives CSARDGQGYTF.

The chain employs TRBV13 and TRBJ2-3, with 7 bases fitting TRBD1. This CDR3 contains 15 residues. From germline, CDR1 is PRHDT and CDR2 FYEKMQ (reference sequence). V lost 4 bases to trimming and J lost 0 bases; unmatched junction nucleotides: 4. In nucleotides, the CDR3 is TGTGCCAGCAGCTCCCGGGACAGTAGCACAGATACGCAGTATTTT. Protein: CASSSRDSSTDTQYF.

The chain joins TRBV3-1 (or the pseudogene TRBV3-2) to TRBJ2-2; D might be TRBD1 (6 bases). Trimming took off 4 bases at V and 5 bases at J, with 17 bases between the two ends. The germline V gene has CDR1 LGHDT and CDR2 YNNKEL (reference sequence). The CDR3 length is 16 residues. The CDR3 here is CASSRGPAGLTGELFF. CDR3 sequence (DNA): TGTGCCAGCAGCCGGGGGCCGGCAGGGCTAACCGGGGAGCTGTTTTTT.

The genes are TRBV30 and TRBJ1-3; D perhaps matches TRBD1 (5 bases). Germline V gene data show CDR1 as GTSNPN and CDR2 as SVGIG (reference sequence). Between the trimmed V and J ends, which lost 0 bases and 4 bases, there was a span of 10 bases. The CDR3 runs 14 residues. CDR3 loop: CAWSVGGDGNTIYF. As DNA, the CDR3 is TGTGCCTGGAGTGTGGGGGGGGACGGAAACACCATATATTTT.

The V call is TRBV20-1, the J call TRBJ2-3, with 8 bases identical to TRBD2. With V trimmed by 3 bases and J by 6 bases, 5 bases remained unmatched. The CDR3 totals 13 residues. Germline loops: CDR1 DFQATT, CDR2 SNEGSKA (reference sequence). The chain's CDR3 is CSASERGRDTQYF. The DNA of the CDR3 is TGCAGTGCTAGTGAGCGGGGGCGGGATACGCAGTATTTT.

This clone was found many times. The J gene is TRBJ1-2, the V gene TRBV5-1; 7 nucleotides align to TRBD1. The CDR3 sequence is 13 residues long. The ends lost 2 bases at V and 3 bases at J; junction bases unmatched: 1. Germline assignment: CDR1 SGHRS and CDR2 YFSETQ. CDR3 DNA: TGCGCCAGCAGCTTCGGGACAGACTATGGCTACACCTTC. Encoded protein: CASSFGTDYGYTF.